This entry lists 32 T cell receptor beta chains sequenced from one sample in a study of follicular helper T cells after annual influenza vaccination. Time point given: 2015-2016 season, pre-vaccination. Produced via immunoSEQ multiplex PCR; TCRdb's table is partial and in-frame only. Among 8,500 to 10,000 clones, about 90% were seen once, and the ten largest hold more than 0.4%. The sample consisted of CXCR5+ CD38- circulating T follicular helper cells from blood, taken on the day of influenza vaccination. Indicated subset: circulating Tfh, non-naive CD4+CXCR5+PD-1+ (ICOS+CD38+ or ICOS-CD38-). The origin of the receptors is an adult who received the influenza vaccine.

The chain uses TRBV18 and TRBJ1-6, with D perhaps matching TRBD1 (5 bases). This CDR3 region has 16 residues. The germline CDR1 and CDR2 sequences are KGHSH and LQKENI. The V and J ends lost 5 bases and 8 bases respectively, with 19 bases between them. CDR3 protein: CASSSRRGDGDSPLHF. The CDR3 DNA reads TGTGCCAGCTCATCGAGGAGGGGAGACGGTGATTCACCCCTCCACTTT.

The chain carries TRBV4-1 and TRBJ1-5, with TRBD1 identical over 8 bases. The V and J ends lost 6 bases and 5 bases, in that order; junction bases with no gene match: 6. Germline V gene sequence: CDR1 MGHRA, CDR2 YSYEKL. The CDR3 loop spans 14 amino acids. CDR3 region: CASRQQGGDQPQHF. CDR3 coding DNA: TGCGCCAGCAGACAACAGGGGGGAGATCAGCCCCAGCATTTT.

V gene TRBV7-2 combines with J gene TRBJ1-1; D uncertain. CDR3 length: 15 residues. From germline, CDR1 is SGHTA and CDR2 FQGNSA. The V and J ends lost 3 bases and 3 bases respectively, with 14 bases between them. The CDR3 spells CASSFSSLRDTEAFF. The CDR3 DNA reads TGTGCCAGCAGCTTCTCTTCGCTTCGGGACACTGAAGCTTTCTTT.

This chain links TRBV10-3 with TRBJ1-4; 7 bases are shared with TRBD1. The CDR3 runs to 14 residues. The V segment lost 6 bases and the J segment 6 bases; nucleotides outside the gene matches: 7. The germline CDR1 and CDR2 sequences are ENHRY and SYGVKD. The CDR3 region has the DNA TGTGCCATCAGGGGGACAGAAAATGATGAAAAACTGTTTTTT. Translating gives CAIRGTENDEKLFF.

The chain is built from TRBV2 and TRBJ1-6; TRBD1 agrees at 8 bases. CDR3 length equals 12 residues. Germline V gives CDR1 SNHLY, CDR2 FYNNEI. Trimming cost V 9 bases and J 10 bases; bases outside gene matches: 5. In DNA, the CDR3 is TGTGCCAGGGGGACAGGCATCTCACCCCTCCACTTT. It encodes CARGTGISPLHF. Based on the CDR3 plus reference TRBV2 and TRBJ1-6, the full variable domain is EPEVTQTPSHQVTQMGQEVILRCVPISNHLYFYWYRQILGQKVEFLVSFYNNEISEKSEIFDDQFSVERPDGSNFTLKIRSTKLEDSAMYFCARGTGISPLHFGNGTRLTVT.

The chain joins TRBV9 to TRBJ1-2; TRBD1 aligns across 7 bases. Germline lookup yields CDR1 SGDLS and CDR2 YYNGEE. This CDR3 region has 14 residues. J was trimmed by 6 bases and V by 5 bases; bases with no gene match: 10. The CDR3 spells CASSPTGEGDGYTF. Written as DNA, the CDR3 is TGTGCCAGCAGTCCTACAGGGGAAGGGGATGGCTACACCTTC.

This clone was counted a single time. CDR3: CASKRQGSSYNEQFF. Here the CDR3 DNA reads TGTGCCAGTAAGAGGCAGGGGAGCTCCTACAATGAGCAGTTCTTC. This chain links TRBV19 with TRBJ2-1; D possibly corresponds to TRBD1 (6 bases). Germline CDR1 is LNHDA and CDR2 is SQIVND (reference sequence). Trimming pared 7 bases from V and 0 bases from J, leaving 13 bases between. The length of the CDR3 is 15 residues.

This clone was recorded only once. The chain recombines TRBV7-8 with TRBJ2-1, with 11 bases fitting TRBD2. The V segment lost 6 bases and the J segment 7 bases; nucleotides outside the gene matches: 11. Germline CDR1 is SGHVS and CDR2 is FQNEAQ. CDR3 size: 16 residues. CDR3 sequence: CASRLSTSGDGNEQFF. The CDR3 bases are TGTGCCAGCAGGCTGTCGACTAGCGGGGACGGGAATGAGCAGTTCTTC.

The rearrangement uses TRBV7-8 and TRBJ1-3; the D is unclear. The germline V gene has CDR1 SGHVS and CDR2 FQNEAQ. The CDR3 is 17 residues long. The V end lost 1 base, the J end lost 4 bases, and 17 bases lay between the germline ends. Here the CDR3 reads CASSLVSLQVGGNTIYF. The CDR3 DNA reads as TGTGCCAGCAGCTTAGTTTCCCTGCAGGTTGGGGGAAACACCATATATTTT. The variable domain in full, with the rest retrieved from reference TRBV7-8 and TRBJ1-3, is GAGVSQSPRYKVAKRGQDVALRCDPISGHVSLFWYQQALGQGPEFLTYFQNEAQLDKSGLPSDRFFAERPEGSVSTLKIQRTQQEDSAVYLCASSLVSLQVGGNTIYFGEGSWLTVV.

This clone appeared a single time. The chain couples TRBV11-2 to TRBJ1-2; no clear D gene. The germline V gene encodes CDR1 SGHAT and CDR2 FQNNGV. This CDR3 spans 16 amino acids. Trimming shortened V by 0 bases and J by 3 bases, and 14 bases separated the two germline ends. For the CDR3, the DNA is TGTGCCAGCAGCTTAGATTCGGGCTGGACGGACTATGGCTACACCTTC. Translated: CASSLDSGWTDYGYTF.

V is TRBV5-6 and J is TRBJ1-6; 7 positions agree with TRBD1. There are 18 residues in the CDR3. V lost 1 base and J lost 0; bases outside the gene matches: 7. Germline CDR1 and CDR2: SGHDT and YYEEEE. The CDR3 sequence is CASSLYGQGGSYNSPLHF. The CDR3 region has the DNA TGTGCCAGCAGCTTGTATGGTCAGGGGGGCTCCTATAATTCACCCCTCCACTTT.

This chain joins TRBV15 and TRBJ1-4; 7 nucleotides match TRBD1. The CDR3 consists of 16 residues. Germline V gene sequence: CDR1 LNHNV, CDR2 YYDKDF (reference sequence). V dropped 0 bases and J dropped 5; count of bases not matched to a gene: 6. DNA for the CDR3: TGTGCCACCAGCAGAGATCTCGGGACAGAAAATGAAAAACTGTTTTTT. It specifies CATSRDLGTENEKLFF.

The chain is built from TRBV7-9 and TRBJ2-6; the D gene is possibly TRBD1 (5 bases). Trimming cost V 6 bases and J 0 bases, with 6 bases left between them. CDR3 length: 14 amino acids. The germline gives CDR1 SEHNR, CDR2 FQNEAQ (reference sequence). DNA of the CDR3: TGTGCCAGCAGGGGGCGCTCTGGGGCCAACGTCCTGACTTTC. This sequence encodes CASRGRSGANVLTF.

The chain carries TRBV4-3 and TRBJ2-7; D may match TRBD1 or TRBD2 (5 bases each). Germline values: CDR1 LGHNA, CDR2 YSLEER. This CDR3 comprises 14 residues. V lost 7 bases and J lost 0, with 13 bases in between. CDR3 residues: CASTPRGNSYEQYF. CDR3 sequence (DNA): TGCGCCAGCACGCCCCGGGGCAACTCCTACGAGCAGTACTTC.

This chain connects TRBV5-1 to TRBJ2-1; D remains ambiguous. The CDR3 loop spans 13 amino acids. CDR1 is SGHRS, CDR2 YFSETQ, per germline. V was shortened by 1 base and J by 7 bases, with 9 bases between the two germline ends. CDR3 protein: CASSLPNINEQFF. For the CDR3, the DNA is TGCGCCAGCAGCTTGCCCAACATAAATGAGCAGTTCTTC.

V and J are TRBV30 and TRBJ1-3; the D is unclear. Germline values: CDR1 GTSNPN, CDR2 SVGIG (reference sequence). Trimming pared 0 bases from V and 1 base from J, leaving 16 bases between. This CDR3 has 17 amino acids. CDR3 bases: TGTGCCTGGAGTGTACGTGCCAGCCTGGTGTCTGGAAACACCATATATTTT. Its translation: CAWSVRASLVSGNTIYF.

The chain uses TRBV11-2 and TRBJ2-1, with 15 bases matching TRBD2. CDR3 length: 16 amino acids. V was pared by 2 bases and J by 6 bases, with 2 bases of the junction left unmatched. Germline CDR1 and CDR2: SGHAT and FQNNGV. CDR3 residues: CASSLRTSGGGNEQFF. DNA of the CDR3: TGTGCCAGCAGCTTAAGGACTAGCGGGGGGGGCAATGAGCAGTTCTTC.

This clone was counted once. The chain uses TRBV7-8 and TRBJ1-5, with no clear D. Germline-derived CDR1 and CDR2 are SGHVS and FQNEAQ. This CDR3 has 15 amino acids. Trimming left V 3 bases short and J 0 bases short, with 9 bases between. The CDR3 region is CASSLLSVSNQPQHF. The CDR3 DNA is TGTGCCAGCAGCTTGTTGTCGGTTAGCAATCAGCCCCAGCATTTT.

The chain joins TRBV7-8 to TRBJ1-3; D uncertain. Germline CDR1 and CDR2: SGHVS and FQNEAQ. The CDR3 runs 14 residues. V gave up 1 base and J gave up 2 bases, with 6 bases separating them. Here the CDR3 reads CASSLDETGNTIYF. The CDR3 DNA follows: TGTGCCAGCAGCTTAGACGAGACTGGAAACACCATATATTTT.

The genes are TRBV18 and TRBJ2-1, with 11 bases lining up with TRBD1. CDR1 and CDR2 (germline): KGHSH, LQKENI. The CDR3 has 13 residues. V trimming: 5 bases; J trimming: 7 bases; junction bases outside the gene matches: 1. The CDR3 nucleotides read TGTGCCAGCTCAGGACAGGGGGCGAATGAGCAGTTCTTC. Translating it yields CASSGQGANEQFF.

This chain connects TRBV7-3 to TRBJ2-1; 8 bases map to TRBD1. This CDR3 region has 15 residues. V gave up 3 bases and J gave up 3 bases; unmatched junction bases: 4. Germline lookup yields CDR1 SGHTA and CDR2 FQGTGA. The chain's CDR3 is CASSLSGQGYNEQFF. CDR3 bases: TGTGCCAGCAGCTTGTCAGGACAGGGCTACAATGAGCAGTTCTTC.

V is TRBV5-4 and J is TRBJ2-3; TRBD2 matches at 12 bases. Germline V gene sequence: CDR1 SGHNT, CDR2 YYREEE (reference sequence). This CDR3 has 16 residues. V shed 5 bases and J 1 base; nucleotides not matched to a gene: 5. This CDR3 is CASSSRLAGGTDTQYF. CDR3 in DNA: TGTGCCAGCAGTTCTAGACTAGCGGGGGGCACAGATACGCAGTATTTT. The full variable domain, with the rest looked up from reference TRBV5-4 and TRBJ2-3, is ETGVTQSPTHLIKTRGQQVTLRCSSQSGHNTVSWYQQALGQGPQFIFQYYREEENGRGNFPPRFSGLQFPNYSSELNVNALELDDSALYLCASSSRLAGGTDTQYFGPGTRLTVL.

V is TRBV19 and J is TRBJ1-1, with D perhaps matching TRBD1 (6 bases). Trimming stripped 7 bases from V and 3 bases from J, with 15 bases between. The CDR3 totals 14 residues. Germline V gives CDR1 LNHDA, CDR2 SQIVND (reference sequence). The CDR3: CASKVGGPDTEAFF. As DNA, the CDR3 is TGTGCCAGTAAGGTGGGGGGGCCCGACACTGAAGCTTTCTTT.

This chain links TRBV7-8 with TRBJ2-7; 8 positions agree with TRBD1. J lost 7 bases, V lost 5 bases, and 10 bases had no gene match. CDR3 size: 14 residues. Germline values: CDR1 SGHVS, CDR2 FQNEAQ. CDR3 region: CASSRGQGEREQYF. The CDR3 bases are TGTGCCAGCAGCAGAGGACAGGGAGAAAGGGAGCAGTACTTC.

The chain recombines TRBV30 with TRBJ2-7; D tentatively reads TRBD1 or TRBD2 (5 bases each). Deletions cut 0 bases from V and 5 bases from J, with 20 bases between. CDR3 length: 16 residues. Germline CDR1 GTSNPN, CDR2 SVGIG (reference sequence). The DNA of the CDR3 is TGTGCCTGGAGTGTACTAGGTGCCGGGGCAATGAACGAGCAGTACTTC. Translation gives CAWSVLGAGAMNEQYF. Together with reference TRBV30 and TRBJ2-7, the CDR3 gives the full variable domain: SQTIHQWPATLVQPVGSPLSLECTVEGTSNPNLYWYRQAAGRGLQLLFYSVGIGQISSEVPQNLSASRPQDRQFILSSKKLLLSDSGFYLCAWSVLGAGAMNEQYFGPGTRLTVT.

The chain links TRBV10-3 to TRBJ2-5; D is possibly TRBD1 (5 bases). Trimming stripped 8 bases from V and 4 bases from J, with 17 bases between. Germline CDR1 ENHRY, CDR2 SYGVKD. The CDR3 extends over 14 amino acids. The chain's CDR3 is CAIGFSTGSETQYF. DNA for the CDR3: TGTGCCATCGGGTTTTCTACAGGATCAGAGACCCAGTACTTC.

The chain recombines TRBV2 with TRBJ2-7, with D hard to call. The V end lost 4 bases, the J end lost 3 bases, and 10 bases lay between the germline ends. The CDR3 length is 13 residues. CDR1 and CDR2 from the germline V gene are SNHLY and FYNNEI. CDR3 sequence (DNA): TGTGCCAGCAGTGCCGAGGTTGTCTACGAGCAGTACTTC. It is translated as CASSAEVVYEQYF.

The chain has TRBV5-1 and TRBJ2-1; TRBD1 agrees at 8 bases. V gave up 4 bases and J gave up 1 base; unmatched junction bases: 4. CDR1 SGHRS and CDR2 YFSETQ come from the germline V gene. This CDR3 contains 15 residues. In DNA form, the CDR3 reads TGCGCCAGCAGCCAGGGGGCTGGATCCTACAATGAGCAGTTCTTC. Translation gives CASSQGAGSYNEQFF.

This chain uses TRBV11-2 with TRBJ2-2; D is possibly TRBD1 or TRBD2 (5 bases each). The germline V and J ends were trimmed by 5 bases and 6 bases, with 16 bases remaining between them. The CDR3 length is 15 residues. The V gene's germline CDR1 is SGHAT and CDR2 FQNNGV. CDR3 sequence reads: CASSNSAGGSGELFF. The CDR3 DNA is TGTGCCAGCAGCAACTCAGCTGGGGGTTCCGGGGAGCTGTTTTTT.

The V call is TRBV7-9, the J call TRBJ1-2, with D possibly TRBD1 on 5 matching bases. The CDR3 is made up of 11 amino acids. Germline assignment: CDR1 SEHNR and CDR2 FQNEAQ (reference sequence). Trimming took off 3 bases at V and 10 bases at J, with 9 bases between the two ends. This CDR3 is CASSFLQDYTF. The CDR3, as DNA: TGTGCCAGCAGCTTTTTACAGGACTACACCTTC.

This chain joins TRBV10-1 and TRBJ2-7; TRBD2 aligns across 7 bases. The V segment lost 5 bases and the J segment 6 bases; nucleotides outside the gene matches: 7. Germline V gene lookup returns CDR1 WNHNN and CDR2 SYGVQD (reference sequence). The CDR3 runs to 13 residues. CDR3 sequence (DNA): TGCGCCAGCAGTCCCGGACTAGAGGGCGAGCAGTACTTC. The encoded protein is CASSPGLEGEQYF.

The genes are TRBV2 and TRBJ2-1, with D possibly matching TRBD2 (5 bases). The V gene's germline CDR1 is SNHLY and CDR2 FYNNEI. With 8 bases removed from V and 6 bases from J, the gap between germline ends came to 14 bases. The CDR3 loop spans 13 amino acids. CDR3 loop: CASGITSFNEQFF. The CDR3 DNA follows: TGTGCCAGCGGTATCACTAGTTTCAATGAGCAGTTCTTC.